This T cell receptor beta chain was documented in a study of coeliac disease. By its share, this clone is medium-sized (0.01 to 0.1%). CDR3 length equals 16 residues. Germline V gene sequence: CDR1 LNHNV, CDR2 YYDKDF (reference sequence). Germline trimming cut 3 bases from V and 3 bases from J; bases unmatched to any gene: 8. Sequencing was performed with immunoSEQ multiplex PCR; in TCRdb, only in-frame clones are kept and a portion is missing. This table has about 4,300 clones, 50% to 75% appearing once. This clonotype was sampled from a human donor with active celiac disease. V is TRBV15 and J is TRBJ2-1, with 7 bases matching TRBD2. Sample: intraepithelial lymphocytes from the gut. This chain's CDR3 is CATSSFPSGDYNEQFF. The CDR3 region has the DNA TGTGCCACCAGCAGCTTCCCTAGCGGAGACTACAATGAGCAGTTCTTC. Supplemented by reference TRBV15 and TRBJ2-1, the full variable domain reads DAMVIQNPRYQVTQFGKPVTLSCSQTLNHNVMYWYQQKSSQAPKLLFHYYDKDFNNEADTPDNFQSRRPNTSFCFLDIRSPGLGDTAMYLCATSSFPSGDYNEQFFGPGTRLTVL.